Shown below are 12 T cell receptor beta chains from a single sample sequenced in a study of neurological immune-mediated disorders (dated by TCRdb to between 2017 and 2020). Library generation was performed with 5' RACE. Sequencing took place on an Illumina HiSeq 2500. The public sequencing data were trimmed at Q25 with fastp and processed into clonotypes with MiXCR by TCRdb, which kept only in-frame beta chains. Every entry covers one CDR3 protein and lists the most common genes and DNA from its rows. For this sample there are some 65,000 distinct CDR3 sequences; approximately 5.2% appear just once. Clones ranked in the top ten supply about 2.6% of the sample. The specimen was PBMCs. Source of these receptors: a woman aged 30 to 39 with multiple sclerosis.

On this clonotype itself: This sequence may be a read error, since a much larger clone differs from it by one base. The rearrangement uses TRBV20-1 and TRBJ2-3; the D is unclear. This CDR3 comprises 13 residues. Germline V CDR1 and CDR2: DFQATT, SNEGSKA (reference sequence). The CDR3 spells CIARARATDTQYF. The CDR3 coding sequence is TGCATTGCTAGAGCTAGGGCCACAGATACGCAGTATTTT.

In its sample, this clonotype was seen many times. This chain connects TRBV20-1 to TRBJ1-5; 7 nucleotides agree with TRBD1. The CDR3 consists of 15 residues. The germline gives CDR1 DFQATT, CDR2 SNEGSKA (reference sequence). V trimming: 1 base; J trimming: 3 bases; junction bases outside the gene matches: 6. Written as DNA, the CDR3 is TGCAGTGCTAGAGTGCCAGGGGGGAACAATCAGCCCCAGCATTTT. Translation gives CSARVPGGNNQPQHF.

This clonotype has a count of ten or more. The chain employs TRBV12-3 or TRBV12-4 and TRBJ2-2; D unresolved. This CDR3 spans 14 amino acids. V was trimmed by 1 base and J by 7 bases, leaving 10 bases between them. The CDR3 DNA reads as TGTGCCAGCAGTTTAGGTCTGGGCGGCGGGGAGCTGTTTTTT. Translated: CASSLGLGGGELFF.

The genes are TRBV5-1 and TRBJ1-2; D call uncertain. Germline CDR1 is SGHRS and CDR2 is YFSETQ. The CDR3 contains 14 residues. Trimming shortened V by 4 bases and J by 7 bases, and 17 bases separated the two germline ends. The CDR3 nucleotides are TGCGCCAGCAGCATCCGGGAAAGGTCGGGTGGCTACACCTTC. It yields the protein CASSIRERSGGYTF.

This clonotype was found many times. The chain uses TRBV5-6 and TRBJ2-7; D ambiguous. CDR1 SGHDT and CDR2 YYEEEE come from the germline V gene. This CDR3 region has 18 residues. V gave up 1 base and J gave up 0 bases, with 20 bases separating them. This CDR3 is CASSLLRSPFGSSYEQYF. In DNA, the CDR3 is TGTGCCAGCAGCTTGTTGCGGTCGCCTTTTGGAAGCTCCTACGAGCAGTACTTC. The full variable domain, completed using reference TRBV5-6 and TRBJ2-7, is DAGVTQSPTHLIKTRGQQVTLRCSPKSGHDTVSWYQQALGQGPQFIFQYYEEEERQRGNFPDRFSGHQFPNYSSELNVNALLLGDSALYLCASSLLRSPFGSSYEQYFGPGTRLTVT.

This chain joins TRBV12-3 or TRBV12-4 and TRBJ1-1; possible D gene TRBD1, 5 bases. The germline V and J ends were trimmed by 4 bases and 1 base, with 19 bases remaining between them. The CDR3 is made up of 17 amino acids. DNA of the CDR3: TGTGCCAGCAGTTCGCATGGGGCGGGGGTAGGGAACACTGAAGCTTTCTTT. Protein: CASSSHGAGVGNTEAFF.

This clonotype was seen many times. The CDR3 DNA reads TGTGCCAGCAGCTTAGCAATGACGGACTACGAGCAGTACTTC. Amino acids: CASSLAMTDYEQYF. This rearrangement joins TRBV11-2 to TRBJ2-7, with D unclear. V was pared by 1 base and J by 3 bases, with 10 bases between. CDR1 and CDR2 (germline): SGHAT, FQNNGV. There are 14 residues in the CDR3.

Many counts were recorded for this clonotype. This sequence joins TRBV20-1 and TRBJ2-5; D possibly corresponds to TRBD1 (5 bases). The germline V gene has CDR1 DFQATT and CDR2 SNEGSKA (reference sequence). The CDR3 consists of 12 residues. Trimming left V 3 bases short and J 1 base short, with 6 bases between. For the CDR3, the DNA is TGCAGTGCTAGGCAGGGCCAAGAGACCCAGTACTTC. It encodes CSARQGQETQYF.

This clonotype appeared many times. The chain recombines TRBV3-1 with TRBJ1-2; D is perhaps TRBD1 (6 bases). This CDR3 region has 12 residues. Germline V CDR1 and CDR2: LGHDT, YNNKEL (reference sequence). Trimming removed 8 bases from V and 6 bases from J, with 13 bases in between. The CDR3 reads CASGTGLDGYTF. As DNA, the CDR3 is TGTGCCAGCGGCACAGGGTTAGATGGCTACACCTTC.

In its sample, this clonotype was seen once. With a much larger clone just one base away, this may be a read error. V and J are TRBV5-5 and TRBJ1-1; TRBD1 aligns across 9 bases. The length of the CDR3 is 13 residues. J lost 6 bases, V lost 5 bases, and 5 bases had no gene match. Germline V gives CDR1 SGHKS, CDR2 YYEKEE (reference sequence). The CDR3 coding sequence is TGTGCCAGCAGAGTAGGACAGGGGTCTGAAGCTTTCTTT. It codes for CASRVGQGSEAFF.

This clonotype was observed many times. The V call is TRBV5-1, the J call TRBJ1-1, with D maybe TRBD1 (5 bases). CDR1 and CDR2 from the germline V gene are SGHRS and YFSETQ. The CDR3 covers 14 residues. V was pared by 4 bases and J by 2 bases, with 12 bases between. CDR3 coding DNA: TGCGCCAGCAGCCAGCGGGGCAGTAACACTGAAGCTTTCTTT. Its translation: CASSQRGSNTEAFF.

V and J are TRBV6-4 and TRBJ1-1; the D is unclear. The germline V gene encodes CDR1 MRHNA and CDR2 SNTAGT. Trimming removed 8 bases at V and 2 bases at J, with 9 bases between. The CDR3 runs to 12 residues. The CDR3 spells CASLGFNTEAFF. Written as DNA, the CDR3 is TGTGCCAGCTTAGGGTTTAACACTGAAGCTTTCTTT.